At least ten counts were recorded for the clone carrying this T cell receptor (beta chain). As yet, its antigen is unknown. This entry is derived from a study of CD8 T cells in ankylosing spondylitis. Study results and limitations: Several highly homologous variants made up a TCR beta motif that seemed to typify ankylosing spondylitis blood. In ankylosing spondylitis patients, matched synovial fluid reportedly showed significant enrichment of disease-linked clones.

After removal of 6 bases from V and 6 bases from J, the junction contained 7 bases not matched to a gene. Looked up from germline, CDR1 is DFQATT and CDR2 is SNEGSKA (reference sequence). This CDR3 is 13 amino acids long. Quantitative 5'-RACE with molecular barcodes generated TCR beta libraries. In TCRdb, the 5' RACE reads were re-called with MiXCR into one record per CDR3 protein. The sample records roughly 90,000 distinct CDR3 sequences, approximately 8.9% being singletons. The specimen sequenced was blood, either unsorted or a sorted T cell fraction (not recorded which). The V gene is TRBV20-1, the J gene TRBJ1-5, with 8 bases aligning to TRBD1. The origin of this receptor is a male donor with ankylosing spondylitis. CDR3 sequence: CSATQGESQPQHF. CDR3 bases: TGCAGTGCCACACAGGGGGAGAGTCAGCCCCAGCATTTT.